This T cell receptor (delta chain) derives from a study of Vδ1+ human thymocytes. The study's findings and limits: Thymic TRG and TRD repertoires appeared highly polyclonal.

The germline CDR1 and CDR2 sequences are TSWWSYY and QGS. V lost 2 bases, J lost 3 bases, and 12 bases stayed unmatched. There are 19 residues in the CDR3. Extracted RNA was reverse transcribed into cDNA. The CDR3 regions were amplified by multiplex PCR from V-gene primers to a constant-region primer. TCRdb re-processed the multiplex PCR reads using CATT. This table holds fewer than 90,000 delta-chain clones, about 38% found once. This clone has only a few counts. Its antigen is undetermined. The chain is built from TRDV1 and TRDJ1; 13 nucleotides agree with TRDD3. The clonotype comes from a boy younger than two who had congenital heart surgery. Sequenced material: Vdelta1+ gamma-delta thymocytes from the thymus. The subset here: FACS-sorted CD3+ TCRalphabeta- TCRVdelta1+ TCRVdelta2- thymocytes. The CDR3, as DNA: TGTGCTCTTGGGGAAAGGGCCCCCCGTACTGGGGGATACGCCGATAAACTCATCTTT. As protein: CALGERAPRTGGYADKLIF.